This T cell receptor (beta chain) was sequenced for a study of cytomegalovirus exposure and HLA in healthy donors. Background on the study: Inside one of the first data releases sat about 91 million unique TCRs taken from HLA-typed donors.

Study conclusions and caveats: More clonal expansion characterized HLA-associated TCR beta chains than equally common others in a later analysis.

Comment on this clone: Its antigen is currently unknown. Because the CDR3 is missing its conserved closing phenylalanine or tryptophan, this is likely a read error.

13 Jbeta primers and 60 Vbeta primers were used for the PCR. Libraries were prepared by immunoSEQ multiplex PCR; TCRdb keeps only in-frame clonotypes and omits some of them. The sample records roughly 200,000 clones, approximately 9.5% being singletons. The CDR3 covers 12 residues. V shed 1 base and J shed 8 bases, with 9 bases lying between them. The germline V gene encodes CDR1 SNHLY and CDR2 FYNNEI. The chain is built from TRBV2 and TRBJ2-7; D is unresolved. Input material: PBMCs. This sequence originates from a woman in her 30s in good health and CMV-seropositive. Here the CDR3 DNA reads TGTGCCAGCAGTGAAGTCCGGAGACAGCAGTACTCC. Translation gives CASSEVRRQQYS.